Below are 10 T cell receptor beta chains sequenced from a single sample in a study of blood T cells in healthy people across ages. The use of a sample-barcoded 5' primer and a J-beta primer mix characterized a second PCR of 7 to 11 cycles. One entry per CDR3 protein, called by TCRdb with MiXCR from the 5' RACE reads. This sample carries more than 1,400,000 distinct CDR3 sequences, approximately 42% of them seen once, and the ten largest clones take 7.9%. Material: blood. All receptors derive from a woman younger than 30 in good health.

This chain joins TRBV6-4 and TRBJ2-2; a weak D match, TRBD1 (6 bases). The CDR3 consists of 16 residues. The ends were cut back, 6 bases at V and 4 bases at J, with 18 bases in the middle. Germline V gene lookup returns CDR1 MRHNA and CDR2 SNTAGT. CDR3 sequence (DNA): TGTGCCAGCAGCCCCACAGGGCCCCCCGTCACCGGGGAGCTGTTTTTT. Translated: CASSPTGPPVTGELFF.

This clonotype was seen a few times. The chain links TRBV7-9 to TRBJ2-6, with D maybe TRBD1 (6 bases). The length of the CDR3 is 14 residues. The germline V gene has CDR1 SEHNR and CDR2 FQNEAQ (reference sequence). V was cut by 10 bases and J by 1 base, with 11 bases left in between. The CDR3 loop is CAIPDSSGANVLTF. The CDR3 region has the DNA TGTGCCATTCCGGACAGTTCTGGGGCCAACGTCCTGACTTTC.

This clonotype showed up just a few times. DNA for the CDR3: TGTGCCAGCAGCTTCCTCGGGACAGCCTCCTACGAGCAGTACTTC. This codes for CASSFLGTASYEQYF. V and J are TRBV5-6 and TRBJ2-7; 7 nucleotides align to TRBD1. The CDR3 runs 15 residues. Germline V gives CDR1 SGHDT, CDR2 YYEEEE. After removal of 2 bases from V and 0 bases from J, the junction contained 5 bases not matched to a gene.

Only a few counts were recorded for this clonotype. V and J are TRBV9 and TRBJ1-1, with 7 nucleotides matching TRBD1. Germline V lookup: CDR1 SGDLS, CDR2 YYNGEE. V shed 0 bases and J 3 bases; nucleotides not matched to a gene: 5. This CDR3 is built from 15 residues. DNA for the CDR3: TGTGCCAGCAGCGTAGTTGAAACAGGGGACACTGAAGCTTTCTTT. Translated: CASSVVETGDTEAFF.

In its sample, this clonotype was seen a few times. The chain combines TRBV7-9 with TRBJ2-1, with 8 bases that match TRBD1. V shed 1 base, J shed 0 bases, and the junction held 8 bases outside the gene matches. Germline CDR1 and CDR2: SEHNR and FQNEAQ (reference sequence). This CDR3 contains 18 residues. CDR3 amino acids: CASSLGSTGTGSYNEQFF. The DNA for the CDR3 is TGTGCCAGCAGCTTAGGATCAACCGGGACAGGCTCCTACAATGAGCAGTTCTTC.

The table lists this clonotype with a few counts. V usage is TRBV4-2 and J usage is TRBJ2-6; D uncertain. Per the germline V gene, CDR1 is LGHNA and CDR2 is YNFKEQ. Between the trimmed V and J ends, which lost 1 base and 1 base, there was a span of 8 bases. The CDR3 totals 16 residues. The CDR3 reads CASSQVTSSGANVLTF. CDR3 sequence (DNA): TGTGCCAGCAGCCAAGTTACGTCTTCTGGGGCCAACGTCCTGACTTTC.

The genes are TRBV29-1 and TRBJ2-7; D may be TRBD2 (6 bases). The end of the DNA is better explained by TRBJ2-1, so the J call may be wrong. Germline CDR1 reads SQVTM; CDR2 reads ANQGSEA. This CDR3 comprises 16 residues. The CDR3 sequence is CSVDSGRGGSSYEQFF. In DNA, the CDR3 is TGCAGCGTTGACTCGGGTAGGGGAGGATCCTCCTACGAGCAGTTCTTC.

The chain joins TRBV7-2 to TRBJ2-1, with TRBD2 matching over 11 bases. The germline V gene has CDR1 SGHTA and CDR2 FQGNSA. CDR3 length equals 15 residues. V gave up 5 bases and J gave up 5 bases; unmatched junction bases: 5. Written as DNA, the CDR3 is TGTGCCAGCAGCCCGGGACTAGCGGTCCACAATGAGCAGTTCTTC. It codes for CASSPGLAVHNEQFF.

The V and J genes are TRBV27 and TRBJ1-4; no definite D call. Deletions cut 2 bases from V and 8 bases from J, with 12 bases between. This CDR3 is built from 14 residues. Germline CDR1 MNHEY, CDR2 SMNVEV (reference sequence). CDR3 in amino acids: CASSLLGLGEKLFF. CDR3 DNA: TGTGCCAGCAGTTTACTGGGGTTAGGAGAAAAACTGTTTTTT. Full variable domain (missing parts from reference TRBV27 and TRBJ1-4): EAQVTQNPRYLITVTGKKLTVTCSQNMNHEYMSWYRQDPGLGLRQIYYSMNVEVTDKGDVPEGYKVSRKEKRNFPLILESPSPNQTSLYFCASSLLGLGEKLFFGSGTQLSVL.

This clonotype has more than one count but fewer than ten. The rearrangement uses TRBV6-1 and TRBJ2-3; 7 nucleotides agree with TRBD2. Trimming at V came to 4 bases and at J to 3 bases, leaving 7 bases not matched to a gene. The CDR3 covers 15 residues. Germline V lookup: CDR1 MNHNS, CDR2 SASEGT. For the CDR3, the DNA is TGTGCCAGCAGTGTCGAGGGAGGGCGGACAGATACGCAGTATTTT. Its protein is CASSVEGGRTDTQYF.